The 9 T cell receptor beta chains below were found in one sample sequenced in a study of breast tumors, draining lymph nodes, adjacent tissues. TCRdb reprocessed the multiplex PCR reads with MiXCR, giving one entry per CDR3 protein. This table holds 120,000 or so distinct CDR3 sequences, 15% to 20% found once. Samples came from axillary lymph nodes draining the breast cancer. Sequencing used axillary lymph node tissue. All receptors come from a female donor with breast cancer. Some clones in this sample may be carry-over from other donors' samples.

This clonotype has ten or more counts. The chain links TRBV9 to TRBJ2-2; 9 bases match TRBD1. From germline, CDR1 is SGDLS and CDR2 YYNGEE. The CDR3 length is 15 residues. The J segment lost 4 bases and the V segment lost 4 bases, leaving 5 bases of the junction unmatched. CDR3 residues: CASSPGTGTTGELFF. CDR3 sequence (DNA): TGTGCCAGCAGCCCCGGGACAGGGACCACCGGGGAGCTGTTTTTT.

This clonotype appeared a few times. V gene TRBV12-3 or TRBV12-4 combines with J gene TRBJ2-1, with D hard to call. The CDR3 is made up of 12 amino acids. Trimming stripped 1 base from V and 8 bases from J, with 6 bases between. The CDR3 sequence: CASSLGLYEQFF. The CDR3 DNA reads TGTGCCAGCAGTTTAGGGTTGTATGAGCAGTTCTTC.

The chain employs TRBV30 and TRBJ2-7; 7 bases align to TRBD1. Germline CDR1 reads GTSNPN; CDR2 reads SVGIG (reference sequence). The CDR3 consists of 14 residues. Trimming cost V 4 bases and J 6 bases; bases outside gene matches: 12. CDR3 nucleotide sequence: TGTGCCTGGAAAAGTGTAGGGGGCAGGAGCGAGCAGTACTTC. This translates into CAWKSVGGRSEQYF.

The sample holds many counts of this clonotype. The chain carries TRBV29-1 and TRBJ2-5, with D unclear. V lost 4 bases to trimming and J lost 6 bases, with 15 bases between them. Per germline, CDR1 SQVTM and CDR2 ANQGSEA. This CDR3 has 13 residues. This chain's CDR3 is CSVVSSQLKTQYF. In nucleotides, the CDR3 is TGCAGCGTTGTATCGTCCCAGTTGAAGACCCAGTACTTC.

This clonotype was counted ten times or more. This sequence joins TRBV19 and TRBJ2-7; a possible D gene is TRBD1 (6 bases). The CDR3 is 14 amino acids. Germline lookup yields CDR1 LNHDA and CDR2 SQIVND (reference sequence). V lost 9 bases and J lost 3, with 18 bases in between. The CDR3 bases are TGTGCCAGCCACCCGGGACAAAATCTCTACGAGCAGTACTTC. Protein product: CASHPGQNLYEQYF.

The table lists this clonotype with many counts. J is TRBJ2-7 and V is TRBV9; TRBD1 or TRBD2 may be the D gene (6 bases each). V lost 3 bases to trimming and J lost 4 bases, with 17 bases between them. The germline V gene has CDR1 SGDLS and CDR2 YYNGEE. CDR3 length: 15 residues. CDR3 protein: CASSAGVGGWYEQYF. The CDR3 bases are TGTGCCAGCAGCGCAGGGGTGGGGGGCTGGTACGAGCAGTACTTC.

This clonotype came up many times. The chain employs TRBV4-1 and TRBJ1-2; TRBD1 is a possible D gene (6 bases). Per germline, CDR1 MGHRA and CDR2 YSYEKL. The CDR3 loop spans 16 amino acids. V lost 4 bases to trimming and J lost 8 bases, with 23 bases between them. The CDR3 coding sequence is TGCGCCAGCAGCCCCCAGACCACATCACAGGGAGAGGGCTACACCTTC. Residues: CASSPQTTSQGEGYTF.

This clonotype is a singleton in its sample. The gene calls are TRBV20-1 and TRBJ2-5; 8 bases line up with TRBD1. The CDR3 contains 14 residues. J gave up 6 bases and V 3 bases, and 9 bases lay outside the gene matches. Germline-derived CDR1 and CDR2 are DFQATT and SNEGSKA (reference sequence). The CDR3 is CSARGDRKDQTQYF. The CDR3 DNA is TGCAGTGCTAGGGGGGACAGGAAGGATCAGACCCAGTACTTC.

A remark on this clonotype: A much larger clone lies one base from this, so it may be a read error. The rearrangement uses TRBV5-1 and TRBJ2-3; 15 nucleotides line up with TRBD2. Germline values: CDR1 SGHRS, CDR2 YFSETQ. The CDR3 loop spans 17 amino acids. V shed 4 bases, J shed 4 bases, and the junction held 7 bases outside the gene matches. The CDR3 coding sequence is TGCGCCAGCAGCGCCGGACTAGCGGGGGGGGGGGCAGATACGCAGTATTTT. Translating gives CASSAGLAGGGADTQYF.